The 8 T cell receptor beta chains below all came from one sample that was sequenced in a study of shared clonotypes between healthy human individuals. The table came from immunoSEQ multiplex PCR; TCRdb's copy has only in-frame clones and leaves some out. The data show around 980,000 clones, with 70% to 80% seen just once and 0.55% to 0.7% held by the top ten. Sequenced input: memory CD4+ T cells from PBMCs. Noted subset: CD45RA-negative fraction. The receptors here all came from a man between 18 and 35 years old in good health. Some clones in this sample may be carry-over from other donors' samples.

In this sample, this clone turned up many times. V usage is TRBV2 and J usage is TRBJ1-4; D uncertain. The V end was cut by 6 bases, the J end by 5 bases, with 7 bases between. The germline CDR1 and CDR2 sequences are SNHLY and FYNNEI. The CDR3 totals 12 residues. The CDR3 nucleotides read TGTGCCAGCAGATTCTTAAATGAAAAACTGTTTTTT. Its translation is CASRFLNEKLFF.

The chain is built from TRBV6-6 and TRBJ2-7; D possibly matches TRBD1 or TRBD2 (5 bases each). Trimming removed 6 bases from V and 12 bases from J, with 15 bases in between. Germline CDR1 reads MNHNY; CDR2 reads SVGAGI (reference sequence). CDR3 length: 11 residues. DNA of the CDR3: TGTGCCAGCAGCCACGGGGCCGGGCGGTACTTC. Residues: CASSHGAGRYF.

The gene calls are TRBV27 and TRBJ1-5, with 7 bases identical to TRBD1. The CDR3 contains 17 residues. Germline V gene data show CDR1 as MNHEY and CDR2 as SMNVEV (reference sequence). The J segment lost 4 bases and the V segment lost 0 bases, leaving 9 bases of the junction unmatched. CDR3 region: CASSLSLMRGLNQPQHF. The DNA of the CDR3 is TGTGCCAGCAGTTTATCGCTGATGAGGGGGCTAAATCAGCCCCAGCATTTT.

This sequence joins TRBV7-7 and TRBJ2-7; 13 nucleotides line up with TRBD2. Unmatched junction bases numbered 3, after V lost 5 bases and J lost 2 bases. This CDR3 spans 15 amino acids. Per the germline V gene, CDR1 is SSHAT and CDR2 is FNYEAQ (reference sequence). The CDR3 reads CASSPGLAGPYEQYF. The CDR3 bases are TGTGCCAGCAGCCCGGGACTAGCGGGACCCTACGAGCAGTACTTC.

The CDR3 DNA follows: TGTGCCAGCAGCCTCACTAGCGGGAGACCAAACACCGGGGAGCTGTTTTTT. Protein sequence: CASSLTSGRPNTGELFF. V usage is TRBV5-6 and J usage is TRBJ2-2; TRBD2 aligns across 11 bases. Germline CDR1 is SGHDT and CDR2 is YYEEEE. The CDR3 has 17 amino acids. The V and J ends lost 4 bases and 2 bases, in that order; junction bases with no gene match: 7.

The chain combines TRBV9 with TRBJ2-7, with 8 bases lining up with TRBD1. From germline, CDR1 is SGDLS and CDR2 YYNGEE. J was trimmed by 1 base and V by 4 bases; bases with no gene match: 4. The length of the CDR3 is 14 residues. The CDR3 sequence: CASSQDRDSYEQYF. The CDR3 DNA reads TGTGCCAGCAGCCAGGACAGGGATTCCTACGAGCAGTACTTC.

The chain carries TRBV11-2 and TRBJ2-3, with D perhaps matching TRBD1 (6 bases). The germline V gene has CDR1 SGHAT and CDR2 FQNNGV. V lost 3 bases and J 2 bases, leaving 15 bases between the germline ends. There are 16 residues in the CDR3. The CDR3 loop is CASSLRPGADTDTQYF. CDR3 nucleotide sequence: TGTGCCAGCAGCTTGAGGCCAGGGGCTGACACAGATACGCAGTATTTT.

The sample holds a few counts of this clone. This chain links TRBV11-1 with TRBJ2-4; 7 nucleotides line up with TRBD1. From germline, CDR1 is SGHAT and CDR2 FQDESV (reference sequence). The CDR3 contains 14 residues. V lost 2 bases to trimming and J lost 8 bases; unmatched junction nucleotides: 6. CDR3 nucleotide sequence: TGTGCCAGCAGCTTACAGGGGGAAGGATACATTCAGTACTTC. Its translation: CASSLQGEGYIQYF. The full variable domain, rest sourced from reference TRBV11-1 and TRBJ2-4, is EAEVAQSPRYKITEKSQAVAFWCDPISGHATLYWYRQILGQGPELLVQFQDESVVDDSQLPKDRFSAERLKGVDSTLKIQPAELGDSAMYLCASSLQGEGYIQYFGAGTRLSVL.